This T cell receptor beta chain emerged from a study of T-cell reconstitution after alpha-beta-depleted transplantation in children. A library of TCRbeta sequences, prepared with unique molecular identifiers, was generated. TCRdb reanalysed the PCR reads using MiXCR and keeps one entry per CDR3 protein. This sample yields under 850,000 distinct CDR3 sequences, of which around 12% are seen a single time; 0.79% belongs to the top ten. This clonotype was recorded many times. Its antigen is currently unknown. The CDR3 length is 14 residues. V was shortened by 3 bases and J by 0 bases, with 9 bases between the two germline ends. Germline CDR1 reads DFQATT; CDR2 reads SNEGSKA (reference sequence). General study results and limits: The origin of high day-60 TCRbeta diversity in some patients lay in surviving recipient T cells and thymic progenitors. The origin of alpha-beta T cells about two months after transplant was reportedly several hundred expanded graft clones.

The sequencing used PBMCs, collected before TCRalphabeta/CD19-depleted stem cell transplant. This rearrangement joins TRBV20-1 to TRBJ1-5; D is ambiguous. The origin of this receptor is a girl aged 2-10 years with congenital amegakaryocytic thrombocytopenia, due to receive a stem cell transplant. Here the CDR3 reads CSASNLNSNQPQHF. The CDR3 bases are TGCAGTGCTAGTAATCTTAATAGCAATCAGCCCCAGCATTTT.